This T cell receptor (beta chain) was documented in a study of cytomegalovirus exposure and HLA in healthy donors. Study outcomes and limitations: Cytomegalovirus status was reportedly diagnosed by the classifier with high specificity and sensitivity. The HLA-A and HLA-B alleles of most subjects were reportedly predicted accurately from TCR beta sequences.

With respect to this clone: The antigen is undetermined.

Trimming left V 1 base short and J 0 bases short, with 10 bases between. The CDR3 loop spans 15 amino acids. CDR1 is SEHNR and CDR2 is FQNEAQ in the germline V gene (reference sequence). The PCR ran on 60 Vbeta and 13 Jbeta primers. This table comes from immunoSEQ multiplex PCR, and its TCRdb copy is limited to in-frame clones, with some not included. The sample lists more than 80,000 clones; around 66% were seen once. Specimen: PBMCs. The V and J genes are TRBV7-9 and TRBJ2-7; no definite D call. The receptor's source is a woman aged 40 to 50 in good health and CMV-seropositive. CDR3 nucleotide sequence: TGTGCCAGCAGCTTAGGCGACATGAGCTCCTACGAGCAGTACTTC. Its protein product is CASSLGDMSSYEQYF.